This entry is about one T cell receptor beta chain. No antigen is known for it. Genomic DNA constituted the template upon which TCR beta VDJ and CDR3 profiling was performed. TCRdb re-called the reads with MiXCR, one entry per CDR3 protein. Among approximately 95,000 distinct CDR3 sequences listed, around two thirds were seen once. Individuals selected for sequencing had exhibited CD8+CD57+ cell expansion on flow cytometry. Every patient was diagnosed with severe acquired aplastic anemia. The data originate from a study of CD8+CD57+ T cells in acquired aplastic anemia. General study findings and limits: Patients and controls turned out to have twenty-nine CD8+ CDR3 sequences in common.

In germline, CDR1 is SGHVS, CDR2 FQNEAQ. The V gene end was trimmed by 4 bases and the J gene end by 5 bases; junction bases not matched to a gene: 11. The CDR3 sequence is 17 residues long. Sequencing was done on a sample of sorted CD4+, CD8+, or CD8+CD57+ T cells (not recorded which) from PBMCs. The receptor was derived from a human donor with aplastic anemia. J is TRBJ2-5 and V is TRBV7-8; 12 bases map to TRBD2. The DNA of the CDR3 is TGTGCCAGCAGCTCTGGACTAGCGGGGCGAGCGGGTGAGACCCAGTACTTC. Amino acid sequence: CASSSGLAGRAGETQYF.